This note documents a single T cell receptor (beta chain) sequence. Authors' processing steps: Reference gene primer amplification gave estimated nucleated cell counts. Only in-frame clones appear in the TCRdb table, and some are missing; sequencing was by immunoSEQ multiplex PCR. The V and J calls and clone size were taken over from that table, and D and trimming were inferred from the DNA. Of some 120,000 clones in the sample, around 87% were seen once. This entry is derived from a study of blood T cell repertoires in COVID-19. Study summary: Samples representing acute and convalescent COVID-19 were sourced from the United States, Italy and Spain. PBMCs, B-cell-depleted T cells, or T cells were the source of the cDNA or gDNA that made up the material.

Trimming took 2 bases from V and 2 from J, leaving 19 bases between them. Germline V gives CDR1 MDHEN, CDR2 SYDVKM. The CDR3 contains 19 residues. Sample: peripheral blood. The chain combines TRBV28 with TRBJ1-6; maybe TRBD1 (5 bases). This receptor was identified in a woman aged 55 to 70 with acute or convalescent COVID-19. The CDR3 spells CASSLGGTPATAYNSPLHF. The CDR3 nucleotides are TGTGCCAGCAGTTTAGGAGGGACCCCCGCCACCGCCTATAATTCACCCCTCCACTTT. The complete variable domain, with remaining parts taken from reference TRBV28 and TRBJ1-6, reads DVKVTQSSRYLVKRTGEKVFLECVQDMDHENMFWYRQDPGLGLRLIYFSYDVKMKEKGDIPEGYSVSREKKERFSLILESASTNQTSMYLCASSLGGTPATAYNSPLHFGNGTRLTVT.